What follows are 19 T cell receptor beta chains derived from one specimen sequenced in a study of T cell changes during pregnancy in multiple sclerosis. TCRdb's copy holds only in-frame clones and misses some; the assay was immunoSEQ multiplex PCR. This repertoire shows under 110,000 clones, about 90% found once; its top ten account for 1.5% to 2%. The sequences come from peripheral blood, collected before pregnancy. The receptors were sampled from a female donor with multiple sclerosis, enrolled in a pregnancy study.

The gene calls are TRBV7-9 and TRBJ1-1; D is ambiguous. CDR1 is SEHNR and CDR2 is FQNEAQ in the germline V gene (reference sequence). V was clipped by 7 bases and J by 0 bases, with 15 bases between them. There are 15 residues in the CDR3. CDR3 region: CASTHIEGLNTEAFF. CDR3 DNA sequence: TGTGCCAGCACCCACATCGAGGGTTTGAACACTGAAGCTTTCTTT.

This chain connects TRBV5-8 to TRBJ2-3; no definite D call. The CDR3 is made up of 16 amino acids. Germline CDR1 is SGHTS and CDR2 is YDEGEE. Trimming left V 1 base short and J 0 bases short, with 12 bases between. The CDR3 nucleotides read TGTGCCAGCAGCTTGTACGGCAGGTCTAGCACAGATACGCAGTATTTT. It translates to CASSLYGRSSTDTQYF.

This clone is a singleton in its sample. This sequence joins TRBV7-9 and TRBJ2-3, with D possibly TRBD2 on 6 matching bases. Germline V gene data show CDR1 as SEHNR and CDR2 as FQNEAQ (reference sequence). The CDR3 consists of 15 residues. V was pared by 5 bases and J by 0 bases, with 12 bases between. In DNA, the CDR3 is TGTGCCAGCAGCCCGTCCGGGACTAGCACAGATACGCAGTATTTT. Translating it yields CASSPSGTSTDTQYF.

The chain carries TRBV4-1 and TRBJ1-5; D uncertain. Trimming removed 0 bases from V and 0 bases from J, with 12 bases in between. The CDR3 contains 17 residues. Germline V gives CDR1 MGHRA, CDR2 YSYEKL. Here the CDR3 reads CASSQEPGKNSNQPQHF. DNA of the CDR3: TGCGCCAGCAGCCAAGAGCCAGGAAAAAATAGCAATCAGCCCCAGCATTTT.

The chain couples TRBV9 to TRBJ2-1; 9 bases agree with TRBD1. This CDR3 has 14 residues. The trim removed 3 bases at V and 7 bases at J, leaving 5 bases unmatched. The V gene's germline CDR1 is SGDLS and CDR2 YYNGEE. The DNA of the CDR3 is TGTGCCAGCAGCGGGGGACAGGGAACGAATGAGCAGTTCTTC. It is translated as CASSGGQGTNEQFF.

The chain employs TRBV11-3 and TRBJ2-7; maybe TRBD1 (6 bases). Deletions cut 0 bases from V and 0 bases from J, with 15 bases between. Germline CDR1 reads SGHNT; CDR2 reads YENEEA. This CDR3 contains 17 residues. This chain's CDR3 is CASSLESLGTPSYEQYF. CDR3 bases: TGTGCCAGCAGCTTAGAGAGTTTGGGGACACCCTCCTACGAGCAGTACTTC. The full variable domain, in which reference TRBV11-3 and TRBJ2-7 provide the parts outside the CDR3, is EAGVVQSPRYKIIEKKQPVAFWCNPISGHNTLYWYLQNLGQGPELLIRYENEEAVDDSQLPKDRFSAERLKGVDSTLKIQPAELGDSAVYLCASSLESLGTPSYEQYFGPGTRLTVT.

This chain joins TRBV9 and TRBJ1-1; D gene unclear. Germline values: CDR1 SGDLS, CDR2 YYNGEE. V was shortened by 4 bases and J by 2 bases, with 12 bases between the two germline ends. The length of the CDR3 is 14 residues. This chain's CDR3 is CASSPPTPNTEAFF. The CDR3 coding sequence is TGTGCCAGCAGCCCCCCCACACCCAACACTGAAGCTTTCTTT.

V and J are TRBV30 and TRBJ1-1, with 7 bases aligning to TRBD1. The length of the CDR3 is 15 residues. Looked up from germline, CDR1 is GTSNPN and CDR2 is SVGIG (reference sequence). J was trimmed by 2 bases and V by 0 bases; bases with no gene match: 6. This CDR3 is CAWSVGTASNTEAFF. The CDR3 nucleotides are TGTGCCTGGAGTGTGGGGACAGCCTCAAACACTGAAGCTTTCTTT.

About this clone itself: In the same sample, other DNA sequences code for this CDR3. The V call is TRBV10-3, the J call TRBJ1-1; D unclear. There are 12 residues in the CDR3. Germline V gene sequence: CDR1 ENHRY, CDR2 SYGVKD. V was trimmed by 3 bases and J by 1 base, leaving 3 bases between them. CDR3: CAISDRNTEAFF. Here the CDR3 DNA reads TGTGCCATCAGTGATAGGAACACTGAAGCTTTCTTT.

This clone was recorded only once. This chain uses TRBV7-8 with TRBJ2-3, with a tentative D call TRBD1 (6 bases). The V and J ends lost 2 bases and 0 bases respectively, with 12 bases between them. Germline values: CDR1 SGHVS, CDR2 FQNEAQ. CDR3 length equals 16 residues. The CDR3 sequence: CASSLLDRSSTDTQYF. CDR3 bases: TGTGCCAGCAGCTTACTTGACAGGTCTAGCACAGATACGCAGTATTTT.

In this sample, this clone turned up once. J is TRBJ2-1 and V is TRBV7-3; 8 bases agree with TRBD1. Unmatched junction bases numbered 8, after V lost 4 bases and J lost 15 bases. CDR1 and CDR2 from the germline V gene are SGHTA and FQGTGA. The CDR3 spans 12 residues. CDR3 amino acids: CASSSAGGQPFF. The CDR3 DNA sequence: TGTGCCAGCAGCTCAGCAGGGGGCCAGCCGTTCTTC.

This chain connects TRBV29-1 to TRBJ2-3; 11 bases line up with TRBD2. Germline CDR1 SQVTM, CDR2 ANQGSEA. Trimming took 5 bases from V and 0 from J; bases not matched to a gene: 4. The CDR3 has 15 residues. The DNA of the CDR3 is TGCAGCGTTCGGGGGACTAGCGGAAGCACAGATACGCAGTATTTT. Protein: CSVRGTSGSTDTQYF.

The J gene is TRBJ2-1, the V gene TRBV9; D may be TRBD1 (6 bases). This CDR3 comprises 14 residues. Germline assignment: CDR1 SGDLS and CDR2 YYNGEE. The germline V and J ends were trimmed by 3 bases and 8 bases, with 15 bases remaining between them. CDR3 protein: CASSAHGEGDEQFF. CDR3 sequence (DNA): TGTGCCAGCAGCGCCCACGGTGAGGGGGATGAGCAGTTCTTC.

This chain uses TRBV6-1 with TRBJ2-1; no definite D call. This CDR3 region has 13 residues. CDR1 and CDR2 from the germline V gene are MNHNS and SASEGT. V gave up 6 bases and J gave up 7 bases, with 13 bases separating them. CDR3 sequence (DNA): TGTGCCAGCAGCCTCGGTAGCCCGAATGAGCAGTTCTTC. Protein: CASSLGSPNEQFF.

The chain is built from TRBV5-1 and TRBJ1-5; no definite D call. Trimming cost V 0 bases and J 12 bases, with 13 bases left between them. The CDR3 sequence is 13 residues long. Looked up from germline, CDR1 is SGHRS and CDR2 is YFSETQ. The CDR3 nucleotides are TGCGCCAGCAGCTTGGGAGAGGGTATGGGCCAGCATTTT. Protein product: CASSLGEGMGQHF.

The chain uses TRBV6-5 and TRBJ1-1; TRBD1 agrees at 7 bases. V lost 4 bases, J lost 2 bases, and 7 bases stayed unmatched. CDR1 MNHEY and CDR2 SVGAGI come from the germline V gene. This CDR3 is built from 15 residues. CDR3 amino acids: CASSSPGTVNTEAFF. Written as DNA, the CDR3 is TGTGCCAGCAGTTCCCCGGGGACAGTTAACACTGAAGCTTTCTTT.

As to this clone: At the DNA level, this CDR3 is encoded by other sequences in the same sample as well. The CDR3 nucleotides are TGTGCCAGCAGCTTAGAGGCAGGGGACTACGAGCAGTACTTC. Encoded protein: CASSLEAGDYEQYF. The chain has TRBV7-2 and TRBJ2-7; weak D call: TRBD1 (6 bases). CDR3 size: 14 residues. Between the trimmed V and J ends, which lost 1 base and 3 bases, there was a span of 10 bases. Germline assignment: CDR1 SGHTA and CDR2 FQGNSA. Drawing the rest from reference TRBV7-2 and TRBJ2-7, the complete variable domain is GAGVSQSPSNKVTEKGKDVELRCDPISGHTALYWYRQSLGQGLEFLIYFQGNSAPDKSGLPSDRFSAERTGGSVSTLTIQRTQQEDSAVYLCASSLEAGDYEQYFGPGTRLTVT.

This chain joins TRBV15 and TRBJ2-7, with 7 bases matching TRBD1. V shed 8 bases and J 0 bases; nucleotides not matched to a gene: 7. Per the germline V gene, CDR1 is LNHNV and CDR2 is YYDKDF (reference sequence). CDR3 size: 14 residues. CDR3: CATQRGLSSYEQYF. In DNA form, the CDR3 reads TGTGCCACCCAAAGGGGGCTTAGCTCCTACGAGCAGTACTTC. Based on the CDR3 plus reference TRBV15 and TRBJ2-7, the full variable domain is DAMVIQNPRYQVTQFGKPVTLSCSQTLNHNVMYWYQQKSSQAPKLLFHYYDKDFNNEADTPDNFQSRRPNTSFCFLDIRSPGLGDTAMYLCATQRGLSSYEQYFGPGTRLTVT.

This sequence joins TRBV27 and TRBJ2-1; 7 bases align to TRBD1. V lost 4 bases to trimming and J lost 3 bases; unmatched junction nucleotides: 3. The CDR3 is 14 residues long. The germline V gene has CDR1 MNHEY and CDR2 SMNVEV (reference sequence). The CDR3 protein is CASSSGTDYNEQFF. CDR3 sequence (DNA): TGTGCCAGCAGTTCGGGGACAGACTACAATGAGCAGTTCTTC.